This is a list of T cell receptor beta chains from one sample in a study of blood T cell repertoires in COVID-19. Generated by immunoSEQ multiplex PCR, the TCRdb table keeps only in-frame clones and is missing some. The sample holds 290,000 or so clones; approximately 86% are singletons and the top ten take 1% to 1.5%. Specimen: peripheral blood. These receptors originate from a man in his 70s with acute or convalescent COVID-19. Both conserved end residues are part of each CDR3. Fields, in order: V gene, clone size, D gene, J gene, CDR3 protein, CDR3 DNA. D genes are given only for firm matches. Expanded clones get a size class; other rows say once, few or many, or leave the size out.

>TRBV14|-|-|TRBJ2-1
CASSPSYNEQFF
TGTGCCAGCAGCCCATCCTACAATGAGCAGTTCTTC
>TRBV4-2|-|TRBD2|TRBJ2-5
CASSQGGGAETQYF
TGTGCCAGCAGCCAAGGCGGGGGGGCTGAGACCCAGTACTTC
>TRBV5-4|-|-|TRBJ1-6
CASSGGGPLNSPLHF
TGTGCCAGCAGCGGTGGGGGCCCTCTTAATTCACCCCTCCACTTT
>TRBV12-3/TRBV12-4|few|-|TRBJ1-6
CASSLGGPLHF
TGTGCCAGCAGTCTGGGGGGACCCCTCCACTTT
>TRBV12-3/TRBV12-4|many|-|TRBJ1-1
CASSLGGRTEAFF
TGTGCCAGCAGTTTGGGGGGACGCACTGAAGCTTTCTTT
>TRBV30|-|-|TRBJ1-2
CAWSPSGVGGYTF
TGTGCCTGGAGCCCATCCGGAGTCGGTGGCTACACCTTC
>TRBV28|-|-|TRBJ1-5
CASSLGQATNQPQHF
TGTGCCAGCAGTTTGGGTCAGGCTACCAATCAGCCCCAGCATTTT
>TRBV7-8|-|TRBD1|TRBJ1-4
CASSLRVTGGFGEKLFF
TGTGCCAGCAGCTTAAGGGTGACAGGGGGATTCGGTGAAAAACTGTTTTTT
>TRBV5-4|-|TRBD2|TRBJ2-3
CASSSKTSADTQYF
TGTGCCAGCAGCTCAAAGACTAGCGCAGATACGCAGTATTTT
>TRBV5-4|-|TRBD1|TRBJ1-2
CASSQGQNIRSYTF
TGTGCCAGCAGCCAGGGACAGAATATTCGAAGCTACACCTTC
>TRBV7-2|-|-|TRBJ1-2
CASSPLYGYTF
TGTGCCAGCAGCCCACTCTATGGCTACACCTTC
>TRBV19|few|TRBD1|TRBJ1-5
CASSDETGTGKRYQPQHF
TGTGCCAGTAGTGATGAAACCGGGACAGGGAAAAGATATCAGCCCCAGCATTTT
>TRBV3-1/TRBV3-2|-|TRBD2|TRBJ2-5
CASSLTTSGGETQYF
TGTGCCAGCAGCTTAACGACTAGCGGGGGAGAGACCCAGTACTTC
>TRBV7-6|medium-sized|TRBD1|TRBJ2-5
CASSLVRDRGRETQYF
TGTGCCAGCAGCTTAGTCCGGGACAGGGGACGCGAGACCCAGTACTTC
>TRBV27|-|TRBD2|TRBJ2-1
CASSLGLAGGNEQFF
TGTGCCAGCAGTTTAGGGCTAGCGGGAGGGAATGAGCAGTTCTTC
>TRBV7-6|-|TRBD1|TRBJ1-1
CASSLGGQGAGTEAFF
TGTGCCAGCAGCTTAGGTGGACAGGGGGCGGGAACTGAAGCTTTCTTT
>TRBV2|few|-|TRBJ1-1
CASSPLTANTEAFF
TGTGCCAGCAGCCCTTTAACAGCCAACACTGAAGCTTTCTTT
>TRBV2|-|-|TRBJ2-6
CASSYGLTGANVLTF
TGTGCCAGCAGCTACGGACTGACTGGGGCCAACGTCCTGACTTTC
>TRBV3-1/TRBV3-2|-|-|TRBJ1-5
CASSQEGDGNQPQHF
TGTGCCAGCAGCCAAGAGGGCGACGGCAATCAGCCCCAGCATTTT
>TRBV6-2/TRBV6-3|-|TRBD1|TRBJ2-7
CASSPSGGSYEQYF
TGTGCCAGCAGCCCCTCAGGGGGCTCCTACGAGCAGTACTTC
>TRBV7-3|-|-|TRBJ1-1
CASSLIPGDTEAFF
TGTGCCAGCAGCTTAATCCCGGGAGACACTGAAGCTTTCTTT
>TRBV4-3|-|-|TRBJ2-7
CAGTDRNEQYF
TGCGCCGGGACCGACAGGAACGAGCAGTACTTC
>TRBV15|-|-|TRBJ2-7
CATSRDGSGFPRPEQYF
TGTGCCACCAGCAGAGATGGTTCGGGGTTCCCTCGTCCCGAGCAGTACTTC
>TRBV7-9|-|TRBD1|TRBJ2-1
CASSLGQGARNEQFF
TGTGCCAGCAGCTTAGGTCAGGGGGCCCGTAATGAGCAGTTCTTC
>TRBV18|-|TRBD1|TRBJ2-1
CASSPTTGSYNEQFF
TGTGCCAGCTCACCGACGACAGGGTCCTACAATGAGCAGTTCTTC
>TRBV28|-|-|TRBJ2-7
CASSLTVGRGEQYF
TGTGCCAGCAGTTTAACAGTGGGTCGGGGGGAGCAGTACTTC
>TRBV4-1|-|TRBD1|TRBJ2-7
CASSLGVGDSSYEQYF
TGCGCCAGCAGCCTAGGAGTAGGGGACAGCTCCTACGAGCAGTACTTC
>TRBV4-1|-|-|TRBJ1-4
CASSQSQEANEKLFF
TGCGCCAGCAGCCAATCCCAGGAGGCTAATGAAAAACTGTTTTTT
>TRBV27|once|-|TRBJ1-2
CASSLSVAVVGYTF
TGTGCCAGCAGTTTATCGGTAGCTGTGGTTGGCTACACCTTC
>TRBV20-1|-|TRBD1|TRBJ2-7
CSASAGTGFFEQYF
TGCAGTGCTAGTGCCGGGACAGGGTTTTTCGAGCAGTACTTC
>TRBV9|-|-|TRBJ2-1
CASSVESGNNEQFF
TGTGCCAGCAGCGTAGAGAGCGGAAACAATGAGCAGTTCTTC
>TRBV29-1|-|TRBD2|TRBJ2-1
CSVEVALGAGGMNEQFF
TGCAGCGTTGAAGTGGCCCTGGGAGCGGGAGGGATGAATGAGCAGTTCTTC
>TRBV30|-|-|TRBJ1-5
CAWRERGGHQPQHF
TGTGCCTGGAGAGAACGGGGAGGACATCAGCCCCAGCATTTT
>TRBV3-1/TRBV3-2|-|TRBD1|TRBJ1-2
CASSQVLTTGTHGYTF
TGTGCCAGCAGCCAGGTACTAACGACAGGGACGCATGGCTACACCTTC